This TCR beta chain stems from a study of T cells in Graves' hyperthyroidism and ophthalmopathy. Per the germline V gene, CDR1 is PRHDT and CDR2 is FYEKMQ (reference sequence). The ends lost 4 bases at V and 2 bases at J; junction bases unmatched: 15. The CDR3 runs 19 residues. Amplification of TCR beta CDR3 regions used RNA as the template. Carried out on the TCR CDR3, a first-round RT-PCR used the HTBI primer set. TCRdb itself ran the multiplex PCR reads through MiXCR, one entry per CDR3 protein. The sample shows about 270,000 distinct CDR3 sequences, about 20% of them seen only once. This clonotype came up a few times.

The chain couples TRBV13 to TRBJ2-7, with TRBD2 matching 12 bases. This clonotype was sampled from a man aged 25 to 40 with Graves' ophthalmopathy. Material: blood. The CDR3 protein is CASSSQPGLAGNNAYEQYF. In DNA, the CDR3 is TGTGCCAGCAGCTCTCAGCCAGGACTAGCGGGGAATAACGCCTACGAGCAGTACTTC.